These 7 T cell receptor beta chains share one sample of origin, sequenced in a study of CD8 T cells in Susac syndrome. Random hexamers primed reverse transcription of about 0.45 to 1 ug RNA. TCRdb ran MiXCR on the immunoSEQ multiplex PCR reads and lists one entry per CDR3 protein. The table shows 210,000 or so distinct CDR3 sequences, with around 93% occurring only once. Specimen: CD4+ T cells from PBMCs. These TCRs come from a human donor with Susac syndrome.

The CDR3 region has the DNA TGTGCCAGCAGCGTAGGCCAAGAGACCCAGTACTTC. It encodes CASSVGQETQYF. The J gene is TRBJ2-5, the V gene TRBV9, with D hard to call. This CDR3 is built from 12 residues. Trimming took off 0 bases at V and 1 base at J, with 1 base between the two ends. Germline CDR1 and CDR2: SGDLS and YYNGEE.

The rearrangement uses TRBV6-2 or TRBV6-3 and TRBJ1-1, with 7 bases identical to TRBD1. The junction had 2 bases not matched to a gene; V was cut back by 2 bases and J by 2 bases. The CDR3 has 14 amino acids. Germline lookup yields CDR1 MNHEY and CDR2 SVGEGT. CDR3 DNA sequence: TGTGCCAGCAGTTACGGGGACAGCAACACTGAAGCTTTCTTT. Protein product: CASSYGDSNTEAFF.

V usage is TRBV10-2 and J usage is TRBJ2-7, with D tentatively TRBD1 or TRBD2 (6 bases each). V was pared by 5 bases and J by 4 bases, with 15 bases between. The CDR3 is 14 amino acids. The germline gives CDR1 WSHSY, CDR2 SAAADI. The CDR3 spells CASSTSSGEYEQYF. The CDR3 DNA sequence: TGCGCCAGCAGTACTAGCTCAGGGGAGTACGAGCAGTACTTC.

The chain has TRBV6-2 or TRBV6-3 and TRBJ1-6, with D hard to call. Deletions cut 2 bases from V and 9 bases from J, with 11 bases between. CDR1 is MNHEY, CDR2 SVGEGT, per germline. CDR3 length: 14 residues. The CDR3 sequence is CASSYGVSGSPLHF. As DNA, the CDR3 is TGTGCCAGCAGTTACGGGGTGTCGGGTTCACCCCTCCACTTT.

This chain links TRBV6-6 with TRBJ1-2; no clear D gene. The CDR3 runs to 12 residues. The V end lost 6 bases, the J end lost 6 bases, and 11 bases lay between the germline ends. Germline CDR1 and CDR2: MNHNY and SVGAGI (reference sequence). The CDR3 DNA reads TGTGCCAGCAGCCCGGGTGGGCATGGCTACACCTTC. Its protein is CASSPGGHGYTF.

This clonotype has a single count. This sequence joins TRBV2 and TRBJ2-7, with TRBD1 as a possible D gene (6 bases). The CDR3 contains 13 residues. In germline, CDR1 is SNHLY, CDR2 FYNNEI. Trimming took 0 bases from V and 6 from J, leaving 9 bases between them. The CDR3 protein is CASSEARGGEQYF. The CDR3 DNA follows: TGTGCCAGCAGTGAAGCCCGAGGGGGCGAGCAGTACTTC.

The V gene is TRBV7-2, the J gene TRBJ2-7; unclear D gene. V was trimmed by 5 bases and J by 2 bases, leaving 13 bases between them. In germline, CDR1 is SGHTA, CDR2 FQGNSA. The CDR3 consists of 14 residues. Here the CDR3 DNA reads TGTGCCAGCAGCCCGCAAGGGCAGGCCTACGAGCAGTACTTC. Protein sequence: CASSPQGQAYEQYF.